These 19 T cell receptor beta chains originate from one sample sequenced in a study of blood T cell repertoires in COVID-19. TCRdb keeps only in-frame clones here, not all; method: immunoSEQ multiplex PCR. The sample contains approximately 180,000 clones, 80% to 90% of which appear only once. The source material was peripheral blood. Source of these receptors: a human donor with active or convalescent COVID-19. The donor label of this sample is uncertain.

V is TRBV12-3 or TRBV12-4 and J is TRBJ2-3; no firm D call. V gave up 4 bases and J gave up 6 bases, with 11 bases separating them. CDR3 size: 13 residues. The CDR3 DNA is TGTGCCAGCAGTTCCCTCTCCAGGGATACGCAGTATTTT. Amino acid sequence: CASSSLSRDTQYF.

The rearrangement links TRBV12-3 or TRBV12-4 to TRBJ1-2; D is uncertain. V was cut by 3 bases and J by 5 bases, with 7 bases left in between. The CDR3 has 12 amino acids. DNA of the CDR3: TGTGCCAGCAGTTTCGGGGTATATGGCTACACCTTC. Translated, it gives CASSFGVYGYTF.

This clone was found a few times. The chain employs TRBV6-5 and TRBJ1-1, with D hard to call. The CDR3 sequence is 14 residues long. V lost 2 bases and J lost 6, with 13 bases in between. CDR1 and CDR2 from the germline V gene are MNHEY and SVGAGI. CDR3 region: CASSYVRVSSEAFF. The DNA for the CDR3 is TGTGCCAGCAGTTACGTGAGAGTAAGCTCTGAAGCTTTCTTT.

Remarks on this clone: Additional DNA sequences in this sample encode the identical CDR3. This sequence joins TRBV12-3 or TRBV12-4 and TRBJ1-2, with D possibly TRBD1 on 6 matching bases. The length of the CDR3 is 13 residues. Trimming took 3 bases from V and 5 from J, leaving 10 bases between them. CDR3 residues: CASSFGRGYGYTF. The CDR3 DNA sequence: TGTGCCAGCAGTTTCGGAAGGGGGTATGGCTACACCTTC.

V and J are TRBV7-2 and TRBJ2-1; possibly TRBD2 for D (5 bases). CDR1 and CDR2 from the germline V gene are SGHTA and FQGNSA. V was clipped by 1 base and J by 0 bases, with 7 bases between them. The CDR3 contains 15 residues. The CDR3 sequence: CASSLDRGSYNEQFF. The DNA of the CDR3 is TGTGCCAGCAGCTTAGATCGGGGCTCCTACAATGAGCAGTTCTTC. The full variable domain, its missing parts supplied by reference TRBV7-2 and TRBJ2-1, is GAGVSQSPSNKVTEKGKDVELRCDPISGHTALYWYRQSLGQGLEFLIYFQGNSAPDKSGLPSDRFSAERTGGSVSTLTIQRTQQEDSAVYLCASSLDRGSYNEQFFGPGTRLTVL.

The rearrangement joins TRBV28 to TRBJ2-5; the match to TRBD1 covers 12 bases. Losses at the gene ends were 6 bases for V and 5 bases for J; bases not matched to a gene: 10. This CDR3 has 16 residues. The V gene's germline CDR1 is MDHEN and CDR2 SYDVKM. The CDR3 loop is CASSTPGQGAYETQYF. CDR3 sequence (DNA): TGTGCCAGCAGCACGCCGGGACAGGGGGCCTACGAGACCCAGTACTTC.

The J gene is TRBJ1-3, the V gene TRBV30; TRBD1 matches at 8 bases. Germline loops: CDR1 GTSNPN, CDR2 SVGIG (reference sequence). This CDR3 region has 15 residues. V shed 3 bases and J 0 bases; nucleotides not matched to a gene: 4. The CDR3 DNA follows: TGTGCCTGGAGCGACAGGGGATACTCTGGAAACACCATATATTTT. This translates into CAWSDRGYSGNTIYF. Full variable domain (outside the CDR3, taken from reference TRBV30 and TRBJ1-3): SQTIHQWPATLVQPVGSPLSLECTVEGTSNPNLYWYRQAAGRGLQLLFYSVGIGQISSEVPQNLSASRPQDRQFILSSKKLLLSDSGFYLCAWSDRGYSGNTIYFGEGSWLTVV.

The genes are TRBV11-1 and TRBJ2-1, with 14 bases lining up with TRBD2. From germline, CDR1 is SGHAT and CDR2 FQDESV (reference sequence). This CDR3 has 15 amino acids. With 5 bases clipped from V and 9 bases from J, the junction kept 6 bases outside the gene matches. The CDR3 DNA sequence: TGTGCCAGCAGCCCCGGGACTAGCGGGAGTATTGAGCAGTTCTTC. It is translated as CASSPGTSGSIEQFF.

The chain links TRBV4-1 to TRBJ2-7; possibly TRBD2 for D (6 bases). CDR1 and CDR2 from the germline V gene are MGHRA and YSYEKL. The CDR3 extends over 14 amino acids. V lost 4 bases and J 2 bases, leaving 12 bases between the germline ends. In DNA form, the CDR3 reads TGCGCCAGCAGCCTAGGTAGCGGTACCTACGAGCAGTACTTC. This sequence encodes CASSLGSGTYEQYF.

The table lists this clone with a count of one. The genes are TRBV7-2 and TRBJ2-5; 11 bases are shared with TRBD2. Germline V lookup: CDR1 SGHTA, CDR2 FQGNSA. The CDR3 covers 16 residues. The junction had 6 bases not matched to a gene; V was cut back by 4 bases and J by 2 bases. The DNA of the CDR3 is TGTGCCAGCAGCTCCGGGATAGCGGGGGGGCAAGAGACCCAGTACTTC. This translates into CASSSGIAGGQETQYF.

This chain connects TRBV9 to TRBJ1-5, with D unclear. The germline V and J ends were trimmed by 0 bases and 5 bases, with 12 bases remaining between them. CDR1 and CDR2 from the germline V gene are SGDLS and YYNGEE. The CDR3 consists of 15 residues. The CDR3: CASSVEAAEHQPQHF. The CDR3 DNA follows: TGTGCCAGCAGCGTAGAGGCGGCAGAGCATCAGCCCCAGCATTTT.

The genes are TRBV5-5 and TRBJ2-2; 8 bases match TRBD1. Unmatched junction bases numbered 8, after V lost 6 bases and J lost 7 bases. The CDR3 sequence is 14 residues long. Per germline, CDR1 SGHKS and CDR2 YYEKEE (reference sequence). The chain's CDR3 is CASNPTGAVGELFF. The CDR3 DNA sequence: TGTGCCAGCAATCCGACAGGGGCGGTCGGGGAGCTGTTTTTT.

The sample holds one count of this clone. This chain links TRBV28 with TRBJ1-2; TRBD1 might be the D (6 bases). There are 14 residues in the CDR3. Germline V gene lookup returns CDR1 MDHEN and CDR2 SYDVKM. V lost 2 bases, J lost 0 bases, and 7 bases lay in between. CDR3 in amino acids: CASSLGQTNYGYTF. The CDR3 bases are TGTGCCAGCAGTTTAGGACAGACTAACTATGGCTACACCTTC.

V gene TRBV3-1 (or the pseudogene TRBV3-2) combines with J gene TRBJ2-7; 9 bases fit TRBD2. The CDR3 length is 14 residues. Unmatched junction bases numbered 13, after V lost 4 bases and J lost 12 bases. The germline gives CDR1 LGHDT, CDR2 YNNKEL (reference sequence). CDR3 sequence (DNA): TGTGCCAGCAGCCTACCTGGTAGCGGGAGCATTCGGTACTTC. Encoded protein: CASSLPGSGSIRYF.

V gene TRBV24-1 combines with J gene TRBJ2-1; D is unresolved. The length of the CDR3 is 14 residues. Germline V CDR1 and CDR2: KGHDR, SFDVKD. V lost 4 bases and J 6 bases, leaving 12 bases between the germline ends. Written as DNA, the CDR3 is TGTGCCACCAGTGACCCAGGTCCTGCCAATGAGCAGTTCTTC. This codes for CATSDPGPANEQFF.

The genes are TRBV5-1 and TRBJ1-1; no firm D call. CDR1 and CDR2 (germline): SGHRS, YFSETQ. The CDR3 covers 13 residues. Between the trimmed V and J ends, which lost 0 bases and 8 bases, there was a span of 11 bases. DNA for the CDR3: TGCGCCAGCAGCTTGGTTTTTATGCAGGAAGCTTTCTTT. Protein: CASSLVFMQEAFF.

The chain employs TRBV9 and TRBJ1-5; D unclear. Between the trimmed V and J ends, which lost 0 bases and 7 bases, there was a span of 14 bases. The CDR3 extends over 15 amino acids. The germline CDR1 and CDR2 sequences are SGDLS and YYNGEE. CDR3 nucleotides: TGTGCCAGCAGCGTAGATGGGTTTGACACCCAGCCCCAGCATTTT. Residues: CASSVDGFDTQPQHF.

This clone has just a few counts. The chain combines TRBV7-9 with TRBJ1-5; 9 positions match TRBD1. The CDR3 runs 15 residues. After removal of 5 bases from V and 2 bases from J, the junction contained 4 bases not matched to a gene. The germline gives CDR1 SEHNR, CDR2 FQNEAQ (reference sequence). As DNA, the CDR3 is TGTGCCAGCAGCGTTGACAGGGGGGGCAATCAGCCCCAGCATTTT. Encoded protein: CASSVDRGGNQPQHF.

This clone occurred many times. This sample also contains other DNA sequences that code for the same CDR3. CDR3 sequence reads: CSVLTGEAFF. CDR3 nucleotide sequence: TGCAGCGTCCTGACAGGTGAAGCTTTCTTT. The chain is built from TRBV29-1 and TRBJ1-1, with D possibly TRBD1 on 6 matching bases. Germline V gene lookup returns CDR1 SQVTM and CDR2 ANQGSEA. V lost 6 bases and J 7 bases, leaving 9 bases between the germline ends. This CDR3 contains 10 residues.